This T cell receptor beta chain appears in the sequencing data of a study of blood T cell repertoires in COVID-19. Study-level information: Samples representing acute and convalescent COVID-19 were sourced from the United States, Italy and Spain. Nucleic acid was either cDNA or gDNA, and it came from T cells, B-cell-depleted T cells, or PBMCs.

Per the original methods: Scientists estimated how many nucleated cells there were by amplifying reference gene primers. Sequencing used immunoSEQ multiplex PCR; TCRdb keeps in-frame clones, though not all of them. That table supplies the V and J calls and clone size; D and trimming were determined from the DNA. The top ten hold approximately 2% of the sample, which has approximately 170,000 clones, approximately 95% seen once. Seattle cases were enrolled at active infection and followed longitudinally. With 0 bases removed from V and 4 bases from J, the gap between germline ends came to 13 bases. Germline V gene sequence: CDR1 SGHAT, CDR2 FQNNGV. This CDR3 comprises 15 residues.

The sequence derives from a woman aged 55-69 years with COVID-19, enrolled during active disease. The chain is built from TRBV11-2 and TRBJ2-7; D remains ambiguous. Input material: peripheral blood. CDR3 residues: CASSLDSIIGYEQYF. In nucleotides, the CDR3 is TGTGCCAGCAGCTTAGATTCGATCATCGGGTACGAGCAGTACTTC.